The next 20 T cell receptor beta chains were all read from a single sample in a study of blood T cell repertoires in COVID-19. TCRdb keeps only in-frame clones here, not all; method: immunoSEQ multiplex PCR. The sample has 400,000 or so clones; about 87% are singletons. Sequencing was performed on PBMCs or T cells enriched from blood (not recorded which). These receptors were collected from a man aged 40-49 years in a cohort exposed to, infected with or recovered from COVID-19 (not recorded which).

The chain carries TRBV5-1 and TRBJ2-1; unclear D gene. Looked up from germline, CDR1 is SGHRS and CDR2 is YFSETQ. V lost 1 base and J lost 5, with 4 bases in between. This CDR3 comprises 12 residues. The CDR3 DNA reads as TGCGCCAGCAGCTTGATCGACAATGAGCAGTTCTTC. Amino acid sequence: CASSLIDNEQFF.

The genes are TRBV5-6 and TRBJ1-2; TRBD1 matches at 9 bases. V gave up 4 bases and J gave up 0 bases; unmatched junction bases: 4. The CDR3 runs to 15 residues. The V gene's germline CDR1 is SGHDT and CDR2 YYEEEE. In DNA, the CDR3 is TGTGCCAGCAGCCCGGGACAGGGAGCTAACTATGGCTACACCTTC. This sequence encodes CASSPGQGANYGYTF.

The rearrangement joins TRBV19 to TRBJ1-5; D might be TRBD1 (6 bases). With 6 bases removed from V and 3 bases from J, the gap between germline ends came to 12 bases. Per germline, CDR1 LNHDA and CDR2 SQIVND (reference sequence). The CDR3 is 14 amino acids. The CDR3 here is CASRTDRYNQPQHF. CDR3 bases: TGTGCCAGTAGGACGGACAGATACAATCAGCCCCAGCATTTT. Full variable domain (remainder filled in from reference TRBV19 and TRBJ1-5): DGGITQSPKYLFRKEGQNVTLSCEQNLNHDAMYWYRQDPGQGLRLIYYSQIVNDFQKGDIAEGYSVSREKKESFPLTVTSAQKNPTAFYLCASRTDRYNQPQHFGDGTRLSIL.

The V and J genes are TRBV7-9 and TRBJ2-5; TRBD2 agrees at 10 bases. The germline CDR1 and CDR2 sequences are SEHNR and FQNEAQ (reference sequence). The CDR3 sequence is 15 residues long. V shed 5 bases and J 3 bases; nucleotides not matched to a gene: 6. The CDR3: CASSRIAGGKETQYF. CDR3 coding DNA: TGTGCCAGCAGCCGTATAGCGGGAGGCAAAGAGACCCAGTACTTC.

The chain joins TRBV30 to TRBJ1-6; a weak D match, TRBD1 (5 bases). V lost 4 bases and J lost 3, with 13 bases in between. Per the germline V gene, CDR1 is GTSNPN and CDR2 is SVGIG (reference sequence). This CDR3 is 15 amino acids long. The CDR3 DNA reads TGTGCCTGGAACACAGGCGGCGACTATAATTCACCCCTCCACTTT. It translates to CAWNTGGDYNSPLHF.

The chain carries TRBV2 and TRBJ2-2, with 10 bases aligning to TRBD2. The CDR3 length is 15 residues. The junction had 11 bases not matched to a gene; V was cut back by 10 bases and J by 6 bases. Germline values: CDR1 SNHLY, CDR2 FYNNEI. CDR3 in DNA: TGTGCCACCATAAGAGCGGGAGGGCCTCCCGGGGAGCTGTTTTTT. Its protein product is CATIRAGGPPGELFF.

The rearrangement links TRBV28 to TRBJ2-7; 11 bases agree with TRBD2. The V gene end was trimmed by 7 bases and the J gene end by 0 bases; junction bases not matched to a gene: 5. This CDR3 comprises 15 residues. The germline V gene encodes CDR1 MDHEN and CDR2 SYDVKM. DNA for the CDR3: TGTGCCAGCACCAAGACTAGCGGGAACTCCTACGAGCAGTACTTC. Its translation is CASTKTSGNSYEQYF.

This clone showed up just once. The V call is TRBV5-1, the J call TRBJ1-6; tentative D call: TRBD1 (6 bases). This CDR3 is 17 amino acids long. V was trimmed by 3 bases and J by 0 bases, leaving 13 bases between them. Germline CDR1 is SGHRS and CDR2 is YFSETQ. CDR3 in DNA: TGCGCCAGCAGCTACCGGGACACGAGCTCCTATAATTCACCCCTCCACTTT. Residues: CASSYRDTSSYNSPLHF.

The genes are TRBV6-1 and TRBJ2-4; 8 bases fit TRBD1. The CDR3 consists of 14 residues. After removal of 2 bases from V and 8 bases from J, the junction contained 5 bases not matched to a gene. Germline CDR1 reads MNHNS; CDR2 reads SASEGT. The CDR3 DNA sequence: TGTGCCAGCAGTGAACGGGACAGGTCGGACATTCAGTACTTC. Translation: CASSERDRSDIQYF.

The V and J genes are TRBV10-3 and TRBJ1-1; perhaps TRBD1 as D (6 bases). Trimming removed 11 bases from V and 1 base from J, with 11 bases in between. The germline V gene encodes CDR1 ENHRY and CDR2 SYGVKD. The CDR3 consists of 12 residues. The CDR3 region is CAGGGQNTEAFF. In DNA form, the CDR3 reads TGTGCCGGCGGGGGACAGAACACTGAAGCTTTCTTT.

This clone showed up just a few times. This chain joins TRBV19 and TRBJ2-1; TRBD2 matches at 10 bases. This CDR3 contains 14 residues. V shed 6 bases and J 9 bases; nucleotides not matched to a gene: 8. Germline lookup yields CDR1 LNHDA and CDR2 SQIVND (reference sequence). The CDR3, as DNA: TGTGCCAGTAGCTCTAGCGGGAGATGGAGTGAGCAGTTCTTC. Amino acids: CASSSSGRWSEQFF. The whole variable domain, remainder taken from reference TRBV19 and TRBJ2-1, is DGGITQSPKYLFRKEGQNVTLSCEQNLNHDAMYWYRQDPGQGLRLIYYSQIVNDFQKGDIAEGYSVSREKKESFPLTVTSAQKNPTAFYLCASSSSGRWSEQFFGPGTRLTVL.

The chain recombines TRBV10-2 with TRBJ1-4; the match to TRBD1 covers 7 bases. V lost 7 bases to trimming and J lost 2 bases; unmatched junction nucleotides: 7. The CDR3 consists of 15 residues. The germline gives CDR1 WSHSY, CDR2 SAAADI. This CDR3 is CASTGTEGTNEKLFF. In DNA, the CDR3 is TGCGCCAGCACCGGGACAGAGGGTACTAATGAAAAACTGTTTTTT.

The rearrangement joins TRBV5-1 to TRBJ2-1, with 8 bases identical to TRBD2. CDR3 length: 14 residues. V was pared by 5 bases and J by 3 bases, with 4 bases of the junction left unmatched. Germline V CDR1 and CDR2: SGHRS, YFSETQ. The CDR3 nucleotides read TGCGCCAGCAGACCACTAGCGGACTACAATGAGCAGTTCTTC. This translates into CASRPLADYNEQFF.

The chain links TRBV18 to TRBJ1-1; D not certain. Trimming took 1 base from V and 4 from J, leaving 19 bases between them. The CDR3 has 17 residues. Per germline, CDR1 KGHSH and CDR2 LQKENI. The CDR3 region is CASSPRAGLVGSTEAFF. The CDR3, as DNA: TGTGCCAGCTCACCACGGGCGGGATTGGTAGGGAGCACTGAAGCTTTCTTT.

The CDR3 coding sequence is TGTGCCAGCAGCAACCCCCAGAGGGTTGGGACTGAAGCTTTCTTT. Protein product: CASSNPQRVGTEAFF. The chain is built from TRBV21-1 and TRBJ1-1. TRBV21-1 is shown as a pseudogene. The CDR3 is made up of 15 amino acids.

Here the CDR3 DNA reads TGTGCCAGCAGCCAAGCTCAGGGGTTCGAGTATGGCTACACCTTC. Its translation is CASSQAQGFEYGYTF. The J gene is TRBJ1-2, the V gene TRBV4-2; D may be TRBD1 (6 bases). This CDR3 region has 15 residues. V was shortened by 1 base and J by 5 bases, with 14 bases between the two germline ends. Germline CDR1 reads LGHNA; CDR2 reads YNFKEQ.

Many counts were recorded for this clone. The V and J genes are TRBV7-6 and TRBJ2-2, with 9 bases matching TRBD2. The CDR3 has 16 amino acids. Per germline, CDR1 SGHVS and CDR2 FNYEAQ. The V segment lost 5 bases and the J segment 4 bases; nucleotides outside the gene matches: 8. CDR3 in amino acids: CASSGYLAGATGELFF. CDR3 DNA sequence: TGTGCCAGCAGCGGTTACTTAGCGGGAGCCACCGGGGAGCTGTTTTTT.

The chain joins TRBV6-5 to TRBJ2-4; D not certain. CDR1 and CDR2 (germline): MNHEY, SVGAGI. Trimming removed 2 bases from V and 4 bases from J, with 12 bases in between. The CDR3 contains 15 residues. The DNA of the CDR3 is TGTGCCAGCAGTTACCTTACCACCTATAAAAACATTCAGTACTTC. This sequence encodes CASSYLTTYKNIQYF.

The rearrangement joins TRBV5-1 to TRBJ1-1; no clear D. V was cut by 6 bases and J by 0 bases, with 12 bases left in between. Germline V lookup: CDR1 SGHRS, CDR2 YFSETQ. The CDR3 spans 14 residues. The CDR3 protein is CASTQNRVNTEAFF. CDR3 DNA sequence: TGCGCCAGCACCCAAAATCGGGTGAACACTGAAGCTTTCTTT.

This rearrangement joins TRBV4-2 to TRBJ1-4; 10 bases are shared with TRBD1. J was trimmed by 8 bases and V by 4 bases; bases with no gene match: 7. The CDR3 totals 15 residues. CDR1 LGHNA and CDR2 YNFKEQ come from the germline V gene. CDR3 coding DNA: TGTGCCAGCAGCCCAAGGACAGGGGGACCCGAAAAACTGTTTTTT. Its protein product is CASSPRTGGPEKLFF.